A selection of T cell receptor beta chains follows, all from one sample in a study of blood T cells in healthy people across ages. Via MiXCR, TCRdb re-called the 5' RACE reads, giving one row per CDR3 protein. The sample consists of roughly 700,000 distinct CDR3 sequences, roughly 50% of them appearing once. The sample taken for sequencing was blood. These receptors all come from a woman aged 55 to 70 in good health. The CDR3 runs from the conserved cysteine through the conserved F or W. Fields, in order: clone size, J gene, D gene, V gene, CDR3 DNA, CDR3 protein. D genes are given only for firm matches. The size entry is marked missing in some rows and otherwise reads once, few, many or a size class.

>.|TRBJ1-2|.|TRBV4-2
TGTGCCAGCAGCCAAGAGTATACAGGGAACTATGGCTACACCTTC
CASSQEYTGNYGYTF
>.|TRBJ2-1|TRBD2|TRBV29-1
TGCAGCGTTGAGGAAGGCGGGAGGTGGGACAATGAGCAGTTCTTC
CSVEEGGRWDNEQFF
>.|TRBJ2-3|.|TRBV27
TGTGCCAGCAGTCTGAGAGCGGCCACAGATACGCAGTATTTT
CASSLRAATDTQYF
>few|TRBJ1-2|.|TRBV3-1
TGTGCCAGCAGCCAAGCTCGGATCTATGGCTACACCTTC
CASSQARIYGYTF
>.|TRBJ2-2|.|TRBV28
TGTGCCAGCAGTTTAGCCCGTACTGACTCGCGTGGGGGGGAGCTGTTTTTT
CASSLARTDSRGGELFF
>few|TRBJ2-3|.|TRBV7-3
TGTGCCAGCAGCTTATCACCGGGAGTGGCAGATACGCAGTATTTT
CASSLSPGVADTQYF
>once|TRBJ2-5|.|TRBV5-1
TGCGCCAGCAGCCTTACAGGGTGGGATGAGCAGTACTTC
CASSLTGWDEQYF
>.|TRBJ2-1|.|TRBV6-1
TGTGCCAGCAGGACAGGTTGGTCCTACAATGAGCAGTTCTTC
CASRTGWSYNEQFF
>few|TRBJ2-3|.|TRBV18
TGTGCCAGCTCACCTTATGTGACTGTCGATACGCAGTATTTT
CASSPYVTVDTQYF
>.|TRBJ1-2|.|TRBV7-2
TGTGCCAGCAGCTTAGCGGACAGCCCCCCGGGCACCTTC
CASSLADSPPGTF
>.|TRBJ2-1|TRBD2|TRBV10-3
TGTGCCTCCCGACTAGCGGGACAGCACAATGAGCAGTTCTTC
CASRLAGQHNEQFF
>few|TRBJ2-1|.|TRBV10-3
TGTGCCATCACCGGGAGCTCCTACAATGAGCAGTTCTTC
CAITGSSYNEQFF
>.|TRBJ1-2|TRBD1|TRBV20-1
TGCAGTGCCCAGAGGGACAGGGGTGGCTACACCTTC
CSAQRDRGGYTF
>.|TRBJ2-7|TRBD1|TRBV5-1
TGCGCCAGCAGCGTACAGGGGGCGGCGGACGAGCAGTACTTC
CASSVQGAADEQYF
>few|TRBJ1-5|.|TRBV7-2
TGTGCCAGCAGCTTAGCGGGCCGGTTCAATCAGCCCCAGCATTTT
CASSLAGRFNQPQHF
>.|TRBJ1-1|.|TRBV6-2/TRBV6-3
TGTGCCAGCAGTTACCCGGGGGGACGGGCTGAAGCTTTCTTT
CASSYPGGRAEAFF
>few|TRBJ2-7|TRBD2|TRBV15
TGTGCCACCAGCAGAGTCGGGACTAGCGGGAGCCTCCTTCCCTACGAGCAGTACTTC
CATSRVGTSGSLLPYEQYF
>many|TRBJ1-4|.|TRBV6-2/TRBV6-3
TGTGCCAGCAGTCGTCCGACCCAGATGGGTGAAAAACTGTTTTTT
CASSRPTQMGEKLFF
>once|TRBJ2-3|.|TRBV20-1
TGCAGTGCTAGAGTTTTTGTCGGGGGCACAGATACGCAGTATTTT
CSARVFVGGTDTQYF
>.|TRBJ2-7|TRBD2|TRBV20-1
TGCAGTGCTAGAGACCCGACCTACTTAGCGGGAGGTGCCTCCTACAATGAGCAGTACTTC
CSARDPTYLAGGASYNEQYF
>.|TRBJ2-5|.|TRBV20-1
TGCAGTACAAAAGGAGGAGAGACCCAGTACTTC
CSTKGGETQYF
>.|TRBJ2-1|TRBD2|TRBV20-1
TGCAGTGCCCGGAAGGTGACTAGCGGTTACAATGAGCAGTTCTTC
CSARKVTSGYNEQFF
>.|TRBJ2-5|.|TRBV9
TGTGCCAGCAGTCTTCAAGTCCGGGAGACCCAGTACTTC
CASSLQVRETQYF
>.|TRBJ1-2|.|TRBV2
TGTGCCAGCTATAGAGGGGGGCTTCTGGGGACTAACTATGGCTACACCTTC
CASYRGGLLGTNYGYTF
>.|TRBJ2-5|.|TRBV28
TGTGCCAGCAGGGCTCGCGGGGCACCCCGAACCCAGTACTTC
CASRARGAPRTQYF
>.|TRBJ2-7|.|TRBV15
TGTGCCACCAGCAGAGCACAGGGAGACTACGAGCAGTACTTC
CATSRAQGDYEQYF
>few|TRBJ2-1|TRBD2|TRBV6-5
TGTGCCAGCAGTTACACCGCGACTAGCGGGAGGCACAATGAGCAGTTCTTC
CASSYTATSGRHNEQFF
>few|TRBJ2-1|TRBD2|TRBV29-1
TGCAGCCTGAGCGGGAGATCCTACAATGAGCAGTTCTTC
CSLSGRSYNEQFF
>.|TRBJ2-1|.|TRBV29-1
TGCAGCGGGACGGGGGGCGGGTCGCTCTCCTACAATGAGCAGTTCTTC
CSGTGGGSLSYNEQFF
>.|TRBJ1-2|.|TRBV29-1
TGCAGCGAGGGCCCCAGGGGTAGTACCTATGGCTACACCTTC
CSEGPRGSTYGYTF
>once|TRBJ2-1|TRBD2|TRBV12-3/TRBV12-4
TGTGCCAGCAGAACCGGACTAGCGGGTGGGGAGCAGTTCTTC
CASRTGLAGGEQFF
>few|TRBJ2-5|.|TRBV7-2
TGTGCCAGCAGCCCAGGGGCTGCCCAGTACTTC
CASSPGAAQYF
>.|TRBJ2-1|TRBD2|TRBV9
TGTGCCAGCAGCCAGAGCGGGAGATCTTACAATGAGCAGTTCTTC
CASSQSGRSYNEQFF
>.|TRBJ1-1|.|TRBV20-1
TGCAGTGCTAGCTCGGGGACGGGTGGGATAGCTTTCTTT
CSASSGTGGIAFF
>few|TRBJ1-4|.|TRBV29-1
TGCAGCGCCGGGCTAGGGTTGGATGTTTTTGAGAAACTGTTTTTT
CSAGLGLDVFEKLFF
>.|TRBJ2-7|.|TRBV5-1
TGCGCCAGCAGCTTGGGGGAAGCTCAATACGAGCAGTACTTC
CASSLGEAQYEQYF
>.|TRBJ2-6|.|TRBV20-1
TGCAGTGCTAGGGTTGACGGTGTCCAAGGGGCATCTGGGGCCAACGTCCTGACTTTC
CSARVDGVQGASGANVLTF
>few|TRBJ2-2|.|TRBV5-5
TGTGCCAGCGGGCCAATTACGAACACCGGGGAGCTGTTTTTT
CASGPITNTGELFF
>once|TRBJ2-5|.|TRBV7-2
TGTGCCAGCAGCTTAGTGGGGGGGCTAAGCAACGGGCAGTACTTC
CASSLVGGLSNGQYF
>many|TRBJ2-7|.|TRBV5-1
TGCGCCAGCAGCGGGCAGGGGTACAATGAGCAGTACTTC
CASSGQGYNEQYF
>.|TRBJ2-5|TRBD1|TRBV9
TGTGCCAGCAGCGAGACAGGGTTGGGCCAAGAGACCCAGTACTTC
CASSETGLGQETQYF
>.|TRBJ1-5|.|TRBV20-1
TGCAGTGCTAGAGAATGGGAGAGCAATCAGCCCCAGCATTTT
CSAREWESNQPQHF
>.|TRBJ2-5|.|TRBV4-2
TGTGCCAGCAGCCAAGATAACCCGGGGCACTATATGGATGAGCAGTACTTC
CASSQDNPGHYMDEQYF
>.|TRBJ2-5|TRBD1|TRBV6-4
TGTGCCAGCTCGTTTACAGAGGACAGGGGGGGACGCCAAGAGACCCAGTACTTC
CASSFTEDRGGRQETQYF
>.|TRBJ2-7|.|TRBV28
TGTGCCAGCAGTTCCCCGGGGGCCCTCTCCTACGAGCAGTACTTC
CASSSPGALSYEQYF
>few|TRBJ2-1|.|TRBV24-1
TGTGCCACCAGTGTACGAGGTGAGCAGTTCTTC
CATSVRGEQFF
>.|TRBJ2-2|.|TRBV2
TGTGCCAGCAGCACCGGGGCCACCGGGGAGCTGTTTTTT
CASSTGATGELFF
>.|TRBJ2-1|.|TRBV20-1
TGCAGTGCTAGAGATGTGAGGGGGACGAGCTCCTACAATGAGCAGTTCTTC
CSARDVRGTSSYNEQFF
>once|TRBJ2-3|TRBD2|TRBV29-1
TGCGGCGCGAAACGCGGGAGTAGTACAGATACGCAGTATTTT
CGAKRGSSTDTQYF
>few|TRBJ1-1|.|TRBV4-3
TGCGCCAGCAGCCAAAGCCTTACACAGGGCGGGGGGATTGAAGCTTTCTTT
CASSQSLTQGGGIEAFF
>.|TRBJ2-1|TRBD2|TRBV9
TGTGCCAGCAGCGAATGGACTAGTCTAGGAGAGCAGTTCTTC
CASSEWTSLGEQFF
>.|TRBJ1-1|TRBD1|TRBV5-1
TGCGCCAGCAGCCGGACAGGGATGGGCACTGAAGCTTTCTTT
CASSRTGMGTEAFF
>few|TRBJ2-1|TRBD2|TRBV6-2/TRBV6-3
TGTGCCAGCAGTTACGGGGGGGATGAGCAGTTCTTC
CASSYGGDEQFF
>.|TRBJ2-1|.|TRBV28
TGTGCCAGCAGTACTAGGTATGAGCAGTTCTTC
CASSTRYEQFF
>.|TRBJ2-7|.|TRBV20-1
TGCAGTGCTAGAGATCCCAGGGGTGAAAGGTACGAGCAGTACTTC
CSARDPRGERYEQYF
>many|TRBJ2-1|TRBD2|TRBV29-1
TGCAGCGTTGAAGCGGTTAGCGCGGGAGTAATAGGTGAGCAGTTCTTC
CSVEAVSAGVIGEQFF
>.|TRBJ2-1|TRBD2|TRBV27
TGCGCCAGCAGCGAGGGCGGGGGGTGGGGTGAGCAGTTCTTC
CASSEGGGWGEQFF